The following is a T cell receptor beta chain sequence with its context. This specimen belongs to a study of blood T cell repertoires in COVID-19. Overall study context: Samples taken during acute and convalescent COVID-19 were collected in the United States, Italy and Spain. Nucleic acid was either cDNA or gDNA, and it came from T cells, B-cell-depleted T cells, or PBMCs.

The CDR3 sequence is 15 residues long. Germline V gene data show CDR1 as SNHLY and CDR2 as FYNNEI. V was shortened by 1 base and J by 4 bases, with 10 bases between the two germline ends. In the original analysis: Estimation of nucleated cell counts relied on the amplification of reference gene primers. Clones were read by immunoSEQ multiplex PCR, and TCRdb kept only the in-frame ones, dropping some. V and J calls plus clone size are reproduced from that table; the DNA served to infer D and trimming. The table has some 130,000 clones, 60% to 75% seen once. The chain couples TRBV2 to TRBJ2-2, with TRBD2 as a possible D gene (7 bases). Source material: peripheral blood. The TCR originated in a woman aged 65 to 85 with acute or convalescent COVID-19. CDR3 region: CASSEVRGGTGELFF. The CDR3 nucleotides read TGTGCCAGCAGTGAAGTGAGGGGGGGCACCGGGGAGCTGTTTTTT.